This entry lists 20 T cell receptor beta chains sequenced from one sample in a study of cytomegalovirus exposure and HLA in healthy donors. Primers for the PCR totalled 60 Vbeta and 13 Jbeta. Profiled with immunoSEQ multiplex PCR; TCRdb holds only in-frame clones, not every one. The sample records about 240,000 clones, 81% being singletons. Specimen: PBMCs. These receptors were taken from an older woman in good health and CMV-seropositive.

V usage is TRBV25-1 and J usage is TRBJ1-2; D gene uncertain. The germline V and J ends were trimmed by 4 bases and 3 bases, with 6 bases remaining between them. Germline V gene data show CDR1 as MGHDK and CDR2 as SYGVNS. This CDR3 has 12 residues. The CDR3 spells CASSGGHYGYTF. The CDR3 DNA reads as TGTGCCAGCAGTGGAGGGCACTATGGCTACACCTTC.

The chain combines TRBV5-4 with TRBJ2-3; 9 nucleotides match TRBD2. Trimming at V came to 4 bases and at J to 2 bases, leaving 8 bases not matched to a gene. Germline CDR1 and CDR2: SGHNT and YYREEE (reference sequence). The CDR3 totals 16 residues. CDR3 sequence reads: CASSTKTSGATDTQYF. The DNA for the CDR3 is TGTGCCAGCAGCACCAAGACTAGCGGAGCCACAGATACGCAGTATTTT.

The CDR3 nucleotides are TGCGCCAGCAGCTTACAGGGATCTGGAAACACCATATATTTT. It is translated as CASSLQGSGNTIYF. The chain links TRBV5-1 to TRBJ1-3; weak D call: TRBD1 (6 bases). The CDR3 loop spans 14 amino acids. From germline, CDR1 is SGHRS and CDR2 YFSETQ. Trimming pared 2 bases from V and 1 base from J, leaving 7 bases between.

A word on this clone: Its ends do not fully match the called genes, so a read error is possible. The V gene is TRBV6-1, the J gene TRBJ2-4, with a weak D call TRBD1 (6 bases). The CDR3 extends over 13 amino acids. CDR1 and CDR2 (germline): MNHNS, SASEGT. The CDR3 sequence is CAISEELRGIQYF. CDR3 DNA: TGTGCCATCAGTGAAGAGCTTAGGGGGATTCAGTACTTC.

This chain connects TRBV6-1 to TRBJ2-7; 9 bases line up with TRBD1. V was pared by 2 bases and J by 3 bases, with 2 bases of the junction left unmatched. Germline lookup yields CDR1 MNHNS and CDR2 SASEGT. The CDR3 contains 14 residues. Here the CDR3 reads CASSERTGDYEQYF. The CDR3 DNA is TGTGCCAGCAGTGAACGGACAGGGGACTACGAGCAGTACTTC.

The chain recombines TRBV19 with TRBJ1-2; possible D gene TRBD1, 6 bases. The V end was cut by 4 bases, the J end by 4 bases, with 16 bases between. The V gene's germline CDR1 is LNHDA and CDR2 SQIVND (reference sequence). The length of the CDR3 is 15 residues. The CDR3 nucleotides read TGTGCCAGTAGTAGCACCTCAGGGGAAGCCTATGGCTACACCTTC. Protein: CASSSTSGEAYGYTF.

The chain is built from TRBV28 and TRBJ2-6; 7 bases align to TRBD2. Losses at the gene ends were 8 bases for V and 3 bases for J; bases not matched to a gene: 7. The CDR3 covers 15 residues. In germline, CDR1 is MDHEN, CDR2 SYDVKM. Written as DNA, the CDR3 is TGTGCCAGCTCCCGCGGGGGAATTGGGGCCAACGTCCTGACTTTC. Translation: CASSRGGIGANVLTF. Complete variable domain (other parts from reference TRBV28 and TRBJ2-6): DVKVTQSSRYLVKRTGEKVFLECVQDMDHENMFWYRQDPGLGLRLIYFSYDVKMKEKGDIPEGYSVSREKKERFSLILESASTNQTSMYLCASSRGGIGANVLTFGAGSRLTVL.

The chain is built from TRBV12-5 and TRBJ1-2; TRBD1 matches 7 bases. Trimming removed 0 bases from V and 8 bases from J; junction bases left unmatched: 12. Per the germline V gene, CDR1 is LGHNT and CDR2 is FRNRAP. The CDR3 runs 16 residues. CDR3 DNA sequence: TGTGCTAGTGGTTTGGTATACATAGGGGGCTTCGGGGGCTACACCTTC. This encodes CASGLVYIGGFGGYTF.

CDR3 in DNA: TGCGCCAGCAGCGAGGACGGGACTTATGGCTACACCTTC. It is translated as CASSEDGTYGYTF. V gene TRBV5-1 combines with J gene TRBJ1-2, with TRBD1 as a possible D gene (5 bases). V lost 4 bases to trimming and J lost 5 bases, with 12 bases between them. Germline CDR1 SGHRS, CDR2 YFSETQ. The length of the CDR3 is 13 residues. The full variable domain, its missing parts supplied by reference TRBV5-1 and TRBJ1-2, is KAGVTQTPRYLIKTRGQQVTLSCSPISGHRSVSWYQQTPGQGLQFLFEYFSETQRNKGNFPGRFSGRQFSNSRSEMNVSTLELGDSALYLCASSEDGTYGYTFGSGTRLTVV.

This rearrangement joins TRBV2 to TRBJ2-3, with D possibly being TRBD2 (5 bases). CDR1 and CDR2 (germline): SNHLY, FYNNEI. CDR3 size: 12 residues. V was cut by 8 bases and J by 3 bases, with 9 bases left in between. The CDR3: CASRTGTDTQYF. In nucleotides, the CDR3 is TGTGCCAGCCGGACGGGGACAGATACGCAGTATTTT.

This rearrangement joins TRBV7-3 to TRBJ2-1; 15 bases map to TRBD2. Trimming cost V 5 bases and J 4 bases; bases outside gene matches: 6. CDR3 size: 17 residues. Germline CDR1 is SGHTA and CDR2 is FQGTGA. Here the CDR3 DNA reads TGTGCCAGCAGCCAGGGACTAGCGGGAGGAAGTTACAATGAGCAGTTCTTC. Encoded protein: CASSQGLAGGSYNEQFF.

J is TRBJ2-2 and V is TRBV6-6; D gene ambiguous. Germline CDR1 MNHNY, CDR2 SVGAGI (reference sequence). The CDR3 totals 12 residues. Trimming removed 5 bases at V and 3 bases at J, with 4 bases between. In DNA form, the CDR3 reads TGTGCCAGCAGTCTTCACACCGGGGAGCTGTTTTTT. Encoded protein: CASSLHTGELFF.

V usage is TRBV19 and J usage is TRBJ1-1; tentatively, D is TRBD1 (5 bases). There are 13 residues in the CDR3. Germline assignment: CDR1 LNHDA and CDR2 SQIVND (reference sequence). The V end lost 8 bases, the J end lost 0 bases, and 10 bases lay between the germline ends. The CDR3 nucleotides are TGTGCCAGTGTAGACAGTCTGAACACTGAAGCTTTCTTT. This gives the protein CASVDSLNTEAFF.

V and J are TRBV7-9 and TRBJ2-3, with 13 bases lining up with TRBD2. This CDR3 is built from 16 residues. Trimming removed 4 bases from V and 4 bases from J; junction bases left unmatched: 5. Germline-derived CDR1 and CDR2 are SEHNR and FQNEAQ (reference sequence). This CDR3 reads CASSSTSGRGADTQYF. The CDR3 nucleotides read TGTGCCAGCAGCTCCACTAGCGGGAGGGGGGCAGATACGCAGTATTTT.

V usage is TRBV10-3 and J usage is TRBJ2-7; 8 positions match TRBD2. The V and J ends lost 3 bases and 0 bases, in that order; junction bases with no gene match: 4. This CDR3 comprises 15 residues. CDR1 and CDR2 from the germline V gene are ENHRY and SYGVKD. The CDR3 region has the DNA TGTGCCATCAGTGACGGGGCGGGAGGCTCCTACGAGCAGTACTTC. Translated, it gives CAISDGAGGSYEQYF.

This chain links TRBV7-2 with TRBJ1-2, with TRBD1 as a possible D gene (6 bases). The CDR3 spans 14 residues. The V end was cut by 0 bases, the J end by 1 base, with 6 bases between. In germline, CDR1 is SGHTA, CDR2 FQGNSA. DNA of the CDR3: TGTGCCAGCAGCTTAGCACAGGGTAACTATGGCTACACCTTC. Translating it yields CASSLAQGNYGYTF.

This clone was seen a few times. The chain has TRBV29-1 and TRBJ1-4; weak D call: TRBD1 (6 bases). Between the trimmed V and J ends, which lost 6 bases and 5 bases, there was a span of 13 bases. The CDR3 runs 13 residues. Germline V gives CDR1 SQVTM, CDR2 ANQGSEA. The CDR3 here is CSVSPDRNEKLFF. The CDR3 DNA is TGCAGCGTCTCTCCCGACAGGAATGAAAAACTGTTTTTT.

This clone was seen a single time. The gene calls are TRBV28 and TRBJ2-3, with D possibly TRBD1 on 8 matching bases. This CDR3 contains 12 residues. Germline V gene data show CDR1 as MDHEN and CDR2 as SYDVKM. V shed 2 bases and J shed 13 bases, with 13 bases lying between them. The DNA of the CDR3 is TGTGCCAGCAGTTTACGGACAGGGAGGGAGTATTTT. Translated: CASSLRTGREYF. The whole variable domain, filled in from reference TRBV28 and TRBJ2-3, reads DVKVTQSSRYLVKRTGEKVFLECVQDMDHENMFWYRQDPGLGLRLIYFSYDVKMKEKGDIPEGYSVSREKKERFSLILESASTNQTSMYLCASSLRTGREYFGPGTRLTVL.

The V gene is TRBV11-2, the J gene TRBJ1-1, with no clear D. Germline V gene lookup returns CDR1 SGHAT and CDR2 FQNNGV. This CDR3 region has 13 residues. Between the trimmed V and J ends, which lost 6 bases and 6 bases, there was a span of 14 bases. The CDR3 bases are TGTGCCAGCAGACCTAACCTAGACCCTGAAGCTTTCTTT. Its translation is CASRPNLDPEAFF. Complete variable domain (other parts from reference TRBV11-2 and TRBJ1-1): EAGVAQSPRYKIIEKRQSVAFWCNPISGHATLYWYQQILGQGPKLLIQFQNNGVVDDSQLPKDRFSAERLKGVDSTLKIQPAKLEDSAVYLCASRPNLDPEAFFGQGTRLTVV.

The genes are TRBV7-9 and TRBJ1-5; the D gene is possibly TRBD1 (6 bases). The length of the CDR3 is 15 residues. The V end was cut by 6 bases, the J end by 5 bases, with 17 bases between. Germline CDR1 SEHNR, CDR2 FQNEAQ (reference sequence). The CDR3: CASSQTGSPDQPQHF. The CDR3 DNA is TGTGCCAGCAGTCAAACAGGGTCCCCCGATCAGCCCCAGCATTTT.